The 27 T cell receptor beta chains below come from one sample, sequenced in a study of shared clonotypes between healthy human individuals. Some clones are missing from TCRdb's copy, which holds only in-frame ones; the method was immunoSEQ multiplex PCR. The data contain approximately 2.5 million clones, roughly 93% of them singletons. The sequencing sample was made of naive CD4+ T cells from PBMCs. As to subset: CD45RA+ positively selected. Receptors were obtained from a young man in good health. Some clones in this sample may be carry-over from other donors' samples.

A remark on this clone: This specimen includes other DNA sequences encoding the same CDR3. The V gene is TRBV5-1, the J gene TRBJ2-5; 10 bases line up with TRBD2. Germline V gene sequence: CDR1 SGHRS, CDR2 YFSETQ. This CDR3 has 15 residues. The J segment lost 3 bases and the V segment lost 0 bases, leaving 2 bases of the junction unmatched. CDR3 sequence (DNA): TGCGCCAGCAGCTTGGTTGGACTAGCGGAAGAGACCCAGTACTTC. It codes for CASSLVGLAEETQYF.

The CDR3 is CASSPRRASGSPDTQYF. The CDR3 nucleotides read TGTGCCAGCAGCCCCCGCCGTGCTAGCGGGAGCCCAGATACGCAGTATTTT. The chain joins TRBV7-7 to TRBJ2-3, with 10 bases identical to TRBD2. This CDR3 is 17 amino acids long. Germline-derived CDR1 and CDR2 are SSHAT and FNYEAQ (reference sequence). Germline trimming cut 5 bases from V and 4 bases from J; bases unmatched to any gene: 12. The entire variable domain, with the rest obtained from reference TRBV7-7 and TRBJ2-3, is as follows: GAGVSQSPRYKVTKRGQDVTLRCDPISSHATLYWYQQALGQGPEFLTYFNYEAQPDKSGLPSDRFSAERPEGSISTLTIQRTEQRDSAMYRCASSPRRASGSPDTQYFGPGTRLTVL.

J is TRBJ1-5 and V is TRBV2; 12 nucleotides match TRBD1. The CDR3 is made up of 15 amino acids. The germline gives CDR1 SNHLY, CDR2 FYNNEI. With V trimmed by 6 bases and J by 5 bases, 5 bases remained unmatched. Here the CDR3 DNA reads TGTGCCAGCAGCGACGGGACAGGGGGCCATCAGCCCCAGCATTTT. Amino acid sequence: CASSDGTGGHQPQHF.

This chain links TRBV19 with TRBJ2-3; D is unresolved. This CDR3 has 12 amino acids. Germline CDR1 is LNHDA and CDR2 is SQIVND (reference sequence). Trimming took 1 base from V and 7 from J, leaving 6 bases between them. Here the CDR3 reads CASSIAGHTQYF. The CDR3 DNA is TGTGCCAGTAGTATAGCAGGACATACGCAGTATTTT. Full variable domain (missing parts from reference TRBV19 and TRBJ2-3): DGGITQSPKYLFRKEGQNVTLSCEQNLNHDAMYWYRQDPGQGLRLIYYSQIVNDFQKGDIAEGYSVSREKKESFPLTVTSAQKNPTAFYLCASSIAGHTQYFGPGTRLTVL.

The rearrangement uses TRBV7-2 and TRBJ2-1, with 13 bases matching TRBD2. The V and J ends lost 5 bases and 7 bases, in that order; junction bases with no gene match: 11. Germline lookup yields CDR1 SGHTA and CDR2 FQGNSA. This CDR3 has 17 amino acids. CDR3 sequence: CASSPHSLAGGGNEQFF. CDR3 bases: TGTGCCAGCAGCCCCCACTCACTAGCGGGAGGGGGAAATGAGCAGTTCTTC.

V and J are TRBV5-1 and TRBJ2-3; D remains unclear. Trimming left V 1 base short and J 0 bases short, with 9 bases between. The V gene's germline CDR1 is SGHRS and CDR2 YFSETQ. The CDR3 sequence is 15 residues long. CDR3 sequence: CASSLRMSSTDTQYF. For the CDR3, the DNA is TGCGCCAGCAGCTTGCGGATGTCTAGCACAGATACGCAGTATTTT.

V gene TRBV5-1 combines with J gene TRBJ1-5, with a tentative D call TRBD1 (5 bases). The CDR3 runs to 17 residues. CDR1 and CDR2 (germline): SGHRS, YFSETQ. V was cut by 0 bases and J by 9 bases, with 22 bases left in between. CDR3 protein: CASSLAPLGPSGGPQHF. The DNA of the CDR3 is TGCGCCAGCAGCTTGGCCCCACTCGGACCTAGCGGGGGGCCCCAGCATTTT.

This sequence joins TRBV18 and TRBJ2-5, with 9 bases lining up with TRBD2. This CDR3 has 18 amino acids. Trimming removed 2 bases from V and 3 bases from J; junction bases left unmatched: 13. Germline V gene lookup returns CDR1 KGHSH and CDR2 LQKENI. DNA for the CDR3: TGTGCCAGCTCACCATTTCTGGCGGGAGGGCCTCCCAAAGAGACCCAGTACTTC. The encoded protein is CASSPFLAGGPPKETQYF.

As regards this clone: The sample carries other DNA sequences with the same CDR3. The V and J genes are TRBV28 and TRBJ2-5, with TRBD2 matching over 10 bases. Germline V gene sequence: CDR1 MDHEN, CDR2 SYDVKM. With 3 bases clipped from V and 5 bases from J, the junction kept 6 bases outside the gene matches. The CDR3 runs 15 residues. The CDR3 DNA reads as TGTGCCAGCAGTTTTCTTCTAGCGGGAGCGGAGACCCAGTACTTC. Translated: CASSFLLAGAETQYF.

Comment on this clone: Other nucleotide sequences from this sample produce the same CDR3. This chain links TRBV7-2 with TRBJ1-1; D unclear. Germline values: CDR1 SGHTA, CDR2 FQGNSA. The CDR3 totals 13 residues. Trimming removed 6 bases at V and 1 base at J, with 9 bases between. This chain's CDR3 is CASSSQENTEAFF. The CDR3 coding sequence is TGTGCCAGCAGTTCCCAGGAGAACACTGAAGCTTTCTTT.

This chain uses TRBV5-1 with TRBJ2-2; 11 nucleotides agree with TRBD2. Looked up from germline, CDR1 is SGHRS and CDR2 is YFSETQ. Unmatched junction bases numbered 15, after V lost 0 bases and J lost 2 bases. The CDR3 loop spans 21 amino acids. This CDR3 is CASSLVSGTSGRVTNTGELFF. The CDR3 DNA follows: TGCGCCAGCAGCTTGGTCAGTGGAACTAGCGGGAGAGTAACAAACACCGGGGAGCTGTTTTTT. The variable domain in full, with the rest retrieved from reference TRBV5-1 and TRBJ2-2, is KAGVTQTPRYLIKTRGQQVTLSCSPISGHRSVSWYQQTPGQGLQFLFEYFSETQRNKGNFPGRFSGRQFSNSRSEMNVSTLELGDSALYLCASSLVSGTSGRVTNTGELFFGEGSRLTVL.

The chain has TRBV25-1 and TRBJ2-3, with 11 positions matching TRBD2. Germline CDR1 is MGHDK and CDR2 is SYGVNS. The CDR3 is 15 residues long. V dropped 3 bases and J dropped 3; count of bases not matched to a gene: 2. CDR3 in DNA: TGTGCCAGCAGTGACACTAGCGGGAGAACAGATACGCAGTATTTT. As protein: CASSDTSGRTDTQYF.

In this sample, this clone turned up a few times. The same CDR3 is also encoded by other DNA sequences in this sample. The rearrangement uses TRBV5-1 and TRBJ2-5; D unclear. The V and J ends lost 1 base and 2 bases respectively, with 3 bases between them. Germline V gene sequence: CDR1 SGHRS, CDR2 YFSETQ. The CDR3 consists of 12 residues. CDR3 protein: CASSLPQETQYF. The CDR3 region has the DNA TGCGCCAGCAGCTTGCCTCAAGAGACCCAGTACTTC. Filled out from reference TRBV5-1 and TRBJ2-5, the complete variable domain reads KAGVTQTPRYLIKTRGQQVTLSCSPISGHRSVSWYQQTPGQGLQFLFEYFSETQRNKGNFPGRFSGRQFSNSRSEMNVSTLELGDSALYLCASSLPQETQYFGPGTRLLVL.

V gene TRBV28 combines with J gene TRBJ1-5; 7 bases agree with TRBD1. CDR1 is MDHEN, CDR2 SYDVKM, per germline. The CDR3 consists of 12 residues. The V and J ends lost 3 bases and 15 bases, in that order; junction bases with no gene match: 8. The CDR3 DNA sequence: TGTGCCAGCAGTTTGTTTGGGACAGCCCGGCATTTT. Amino acids: CASSLFGTARHF. The whole variable domain, filled in from reference TRBV28 and TRBJ1-5, reads DVKVTQSSRYLVKRTGEKVFLECVQDMDHENMFWYRQDPGLGLRLIYFSYDVKMKEKGDIPEGYSVSREKKERFSLILESASTNQTSMYLCASSLFGTARHFGDGTRLSIL.

This sequence joins TRBV5-8 and TRBJ2-4, with a weak D call TRBD1 (5 bases). The V and J ends lost 0 bases and 8 bases respectively, with 12 bases between them. Germline values: CDR1 SGHTS, CDR2 YDEGEE. This CDR3 is built from 14 residues. As DNA, the CDR3 is TGTGCCAGCAGCTTGGCCCCAGGGTACGACATTCAGTACTTC. Its translation: CASSLAPGYDIQYF.

The chain employs TRBV4-3 and TRBJ1-6; D is unclear. The germline gives CDR1 LGHNA, CDR2 YSLEER. This CDR3 spans 15 amino acids. Trimming shortened V by 1 base and J by 9 bases, and 13 bases separated the two germline ends. The CDR3: CASSQGTLGLSPLHF. For the CDR3, the DNA is TGCGCCAGCAGCCAAGGGACCCTCGGACTTTCACCCCTCCACTTT.

The chain joins TRBV6-6 to TRBJ1-1; unclear D gene. This CDR3 region has 15 residues. Trimming pared 0 bases from V and 6 bases from J, leaving 14 bases between. Per the germline V gene, CDR1 is MNHNY and CDR2 is SVGAGI (reference sequence). This CDR3 is CASSYSIAKAPEAFF. Here the CDR3 DNA reads TGTGCCAGCAGTTACTCCATTGCGAAGGCCCCTGAAGCTTTCTTT.

CDR3 DNA: TGTGCCAGCTCACCGGGGCGGGATAGCGGAGATACGCAGTATTTT. Its protein product is CASSPGRDSGDTQYF. The rearrangement joins TRBV18 to TRBJ2-3, with D possibly matching TRBD2 (6 bases). The V and J ends lost 3 bases and 5 bases respectively, with 15 bases between them. Germline values: CDR1 KGHSH, CDR2 LQKENI. CDR3 size: 15 residues. The variable domain in full, with the rest retrieved from reference TRBV18 and TRBJ2-3, is NAGVMQNPRHLVRRRGQEARLRCSPMKGHSHVYWYRQLPEEGLKFMVYLQKENIIDESGMPKERFSAEFPKEGPSILRIQQVVRGDSAAYFCASSPGRDSGDTQYFGPGTRLTVL.

The chain recombines TRBV28 with TRBJ2-7, with 8 bases that match TRBD1. V gave up 7 bases and J gave up 5 bases; unmatched junction bases: 25. The CDR3 is 19 amino acids. Germline V CDR1 and CDR2: MDHEN, SYDVKM. CDR3 amino acids: CASIGSPVITGQAYHEQYF. CDR3 coding DNA: TGTGCCAGCATCGGGAGTCCCGTTATAACGGGACAGGCGTACCACGAGCAGTACTTC.

CDR3 amino acids: CASSPNDGSSYNEQFF. The CDR3 DNA follows: TGTGCCAGCAGCCCAAACGACGGGAGCTCCTACAATGAGCAGTTCTTC. The chain carries TRBV7-9 and TRBJ2-1; weak D call: TRBD2 (6 bases). The germline V and J ends were trimmed by 5 bases and 0 bases, with 14 bases remaining between them. This CDR3 region has 16 residues. Germline CDR1 SEHNR, CDR2 FQNEAQ (reference sequence).

With respect to this clone: Other DNA sequences of this sample code for an identical CDR3. The gene calls are TRBV5-1 and TRBJ1-1; 7 nucleotides align to TRBD1. Looked up from germline, CDR1 is SGHRS and CDR2 is YFSETQ. Germline trimming cut 2 bases from V and 4 bases from J; bases unmatched to any gene: 5. This CDR3 is built from 14 residues. CDR3 protein: CASSLSGGGTEAFF. Here the CDR3 DNA reads TGCGCCAGCAGCTTATCAGGGGGAGGCACTGAAGCTTTCTTT. Filled out from reference TRBV5-1 and TRBJ1-1, the complete variable domain reads KAGVTQTPRYLIKTRGQQVTLSCSPISGHRSVSWYQQTPGQGLQFLFEYFSETQRNKGNFPGRFSGRQFSNSRSEMNVSTLELGDSALYLCASSLSGGGTEAFFGQGTRLTVV.

This clone is a singleton in its sample. This chain connects TRBV5-1 to TRBJ2-1, with 11 bases fitting TRBD2. The germline gives CDR1 SGHRS, CDR2 YFSETQ. The CDR3 extends over 16 amino acids. J was trimmed by 4 bases and V by 2 bases; bases with no gene match: 5. The CDR3 loop reads CASSLLTSGKYNEQFF. The CDR3 nucleotides read TGCGCCAGCAGCTTACTGACTAGCGGGAAATACAATGAGCAGTTCTTC.

The rearrangement links TRBV10-1 to TRBJ1-3; the D gene is possibly TRBD1 (6 bases). The V and J ends lost 2 bases and 1 base respectively, with 9 bases between them. Germline loops: CDR1 WNHNN, CDR2 SYGVQD (reference sequence). CDR3 length: 15 residues. CDR3 DNA: TGCGCCAGCAGTGAGACAGGGTCGTCTGGAAACACCATATATTTT. Protein sequence: CASSETGSSGNTIYF.

This chain uses TRBV5-1 with TRBJ2-4, with D possibly called TRBD1 or TRBD2 (7 bases each). The CDR3 length is 15 residues. The germline gives CDR1 SGHRS, CDR2 YFSETQ. The V and J ends lost 6 bases and 2 bases respectively, with 15 bases between them. DNA for the CDR3: TGCGCCAGCACCCCAGGGGGGGATCCCAAAAACATTCAGTACTTC. Protein product: CASTPGGDPKNIQYF.

This clone was detected only once. The rearrangement joins TRBV6-5 to TRBJ2-7, with a tentative D call TRBD2 (5 bases). CDR1 and CDR2 from the germline V gene are MNHEY and SVGAGI. This CDR3 contains 13 residues. Trimming left V 3 bases short and J 4 bases short, with 10 bases between. CDR3 sequence reads: CASSYIRGYEQYF. The DNA for the CDR3 is TGTGCCAGCAGTTATATTCGGGGATACGAGCAGTACTTC.

This chain joins TRBV11-3 and TRBJ2-6; no definite D call. V was trimmed by 7 bases and J by 0 bases, leaving 4 bases between them. The CDR3 has 13 residues. Germline CDR1 reads SGHNT; CDR2 reads YENEEA. CDR3 sequence reads: CASKVSGANVLTF. The CDR3 nucleotides read TGTGCCAGCAAAGTCTCTGGGGCCAACGTCCTGACTTTC.

J is TRBJ1-3 and V is TRBV18; the D is unclear. CDR3 length: 18 residues. Germline V lookup: CDR1 KGHSH, CDR2 LQKENI. V was pared by 2 bases and J by 0 bases, with 17 bases between. The CDR3 region is CASSPTGPPFYSGNTIYF. CDR3 DNA: TGTGCCAGCTCACCAACCGGGCCTCCCTTTTACTCTGGAAACACCATATATTTT.